This T cell receptor beta chain was profiled in a study of cytomegalovirus exposure and HLA in healthy donors. Looking at the study overall: In terms of ancestry, the Caucasian-associated cluster contained roughly 81% of the approximately 400 genotyped donors. Study results and limitations: Roughly even sequencing depth across donors was the assumption behind the presence/absence analyses. Follow-up analysis found HLA locus-dependent TCR association rates, highest for DRB1 and lowest for HLA-C. Within a later analysis, the majority of CMV-associated TCR beta chains appeared HLA-restricted.

PCR employed 60 Vbeta and 13 Jbeta primers. Assay: immunoSEQ multiplex PCR; the TCRdb copy retains only in-frame clones and omits some. The sample has some 150,000 clones, approximately 82% seen once. There are 13 residues in the CDR3. V lost 2 bases to trimming and J lost 4 bases, with 10 bases between them. Germline V CDR1 and CDR2: SGHDT, YYEEEE. Worth noting for this clone: The target antigen is unknown.

This TCR was recovered from a woman aged 40 to 50 in good health and CMV-seronegative. Input material: PBMCs. This chain uses TRBV5-6 with TRBJ2-7; the D is unclear. CDR3 sequence reads: CASSLPLSYEQYF. DNA for the CDR3: TGTGCCAGCAGCTTACCTCTGAGTTACGAGCAGTACTTC. The whole variable domain, remainder taken from reference TRBV5-6 and TRBJ2-7, is DAGVTQSPTHLIKTRGQQVTLRCSPKSGHDTVSWYQQALGQGPQFIFQYYEEEERQRGNFPDRFSGHQFPNYSSELNVNALLLGDSALYLCASSLPLSYEQYFGPGTRLTVT.